Shown below are 25 T cell receptor beta chains from a single sample sequenced in a study of T-cell memory formation after mild COVID-19 listed by TCRdb under 2021. The method behind the library was 5' RACE. For sequencing, an Illumina NovaSeq 6000 was employed. The public sequencing data were trimmed at Q25 with fastp and processed into clonotypes with MiXCR by TCRdb, which kept only in-frame beta chains. All rows with the same CDR3 protein become a single entry with the most common DNA and genes. The sample yields around 370,000 distinct CDR3 sequences; approximately 21% were counted once. The top ten constitute 9.5% to 15% of the sample. The sequencing input was PBMCs or a T cell subset sorted from them (not recorded which). The receptors stem from an adult woman who had mild COVID-19 (a few samples of this study predate the infection). The sample titles of this study are shuffled in the database, so cell type and time point are left out; the donor was told from shared clones.

This sequence joins TRBV5-1 and TRBJ1-4; unclear D gene. The CDR3 loop spans 12 amino acids. Per the germline V gene, CDR1 is SGHRS and CDR2 is YFSETQ. The germline V and J ends were trimmed by 3 bases and 6 bases, with 6 bases remaining between them. Here the CDR3 reads CASSSADEKLFF. Here the CDR3 DNA reads TGCGCCAGCAGCTCAGCAGATGAAAAACTGTTTTTT.

This clonotype came up many times. The DNA of the CDR3 is TGTGCCAGCAGTTCACCGGCGGGAGTCGACAATGAGCAGTTCTTC. It codes for CASSSPAGVDNEQFF. The chain employs TRBV6-5 and TRBJ2-1; 7 nucleotides line up with TRBD2. From germline, CDR1 is MNHEY and CDR2 SVGAGI. J gave up 5 bases and V 4 bases, and 8 bases lay outside the gene matches. The CDR3 is made up of 15 amino acids.

This clonotype has a handful of counts. The chain uses TRBV29-1 and TRBJ2-1, with D unresolved. Trimming cost V 1 base and J 9 bases, with 16 bases left between them. Per the germline V gene, CDR1 is SQVTM and CDR2 is ANQGSEA. The CDR3 loop spans 14 amino acids. The CDR3 loop reads CSVEGGKTWSEQFF. The CDR3 DNA reads TGCAGCGTTGAAGGGGGTAAGACATGGAGTGAGCAGTTCTTC.

The chain combines TRBV7-9 with TRBJ2-7; TRBD1 matches 7 bases. V was clipped by 6 bases and J by 0 bases; unmatched bases: 8. Germline V gene sequence: CDR1 SEHNR, CDR2 FQNEAQ (reference sequence). The CDR3 runs to 15 residues. The CDR3 bases are TGTGCCAGCAGACCGGGACAGTGGAGCTCCTACGAGCAGTACTTC. This sequence encodes CASRPGQWSSYEQYF.

This sequence joins TRBV7-2 and TRBJ1-2, with D possibly matching TRBD1 (5 bases). Germline CDR1 reads SGHTA; CDR2 reads FQGNSA. Trimming left V 1 base short and J 2 bases short, with 8 bases between. This CDR3 is built from 14 residues. The CDR3 reads CASSLDKGNYGYTF. DNA for the CDR3: TGTGCCAGCAGCTTAGATAAGGGGAACTATGGCTACACCTTC.

The V and J genes are TRBV5-1 and TRBJ1-1; 7 bases are shared with TRBD1. Per the germline V gene, CDR1 is SGHRS and CDR2 is YFSETQ. There are 13 residues in the CDR3. Losses at the gene ends were 7 bases for V and 1 base for J; bases not matched to a gene: 4. The CDR3 loop is CASGRDRNTEAFF. The CDR3, as DNA: TGCGCCAGCGGACGGGACAGGAACACTGAAGCTTTCTTT.

The V call is TRBV10-3, the J call TRBJ2-1; 8 bases line up with TRBD2. CDR1 is ENHRY and CDR2 is SYGVKD in the germline V gene. The CDR3 is made up of 16 amino acids. Trimming took 0 bases from V and 5 from J; bases not matched to a gene: 6. The CDR3 sequence is CAISESPGLGHNEQFF. In nucleotides, the CDR3 is TGTGCCATCAGTGAGTCCCCGGGACTAGGGCACAATGAGCAGTTCTTC.

This clonotype was observed a few times. The chain combines TRBV4-1 with TRBJ2-3, with a tentative D call TRBD2 (7 bases). The V end was cut by 2 bases, the J end by 4 bases, with 16 bases between. Germline CDR1 and CDR2: MGHRA and YSYEKL. The CDR3 has 16 amino acids. This chain's CDR3 is CASSQRPGGAADTQYF. The CDR3 region has the DNA TGCGCCAGCAGCCAACGACCTGGGGGGGCCGCAGATACGCAGTATTTT.

The gene calls are TRBV18 and TRBJ2-5, with 8 positions matching TRBD2. The CDR3 totals 15 residues. J gave up 9 bases and V 3 bases, and 12 bases lay outside the gene matches. From germline, CDR1 is KGHSH and CDR2 LQKENI. CDR3 amino acids: CASSPGGLATTAQYF. CDR3 coding DNA: TGTGCCAGCTCACCTGGCGGACTAGCTACTACGGCCCAGTACTTC.

The rearrangement joins TRBV30 to TRBJ2-7; 9 bases are a match to TRBD1. Germline lookup yields CDR1 GTSNPN and CDR2 SVGIG (reference sequence). This CDR3 has 14 amino acids. J gave up 5 bases and V 0 bases, and 5 bases lay outside the gene matches. CDR3 loop: CAWSVWTGDHEQYF. CDR3 nucleotides: TGTGCCTGGAGTGTATGGACAGGGGACCACGAGCAGTACTTC.

This clonotype was observed at least ten times. The CDR3 loop is CASSFGAGGYEQYF. CDR3 nucleotide sequence: TGTGCCAGCAGCTTTGGGGCAGGGGGCTACGAGCAGTACTTC. The genes are TRBV7-2 and TRBJ2-7, with 7 bases that match TRBD1. The CDR3 has 14 amino acids. V dropped 3 bases and J dropped 3; count of bases not matched to a gene: 5. Germline lookup yields CDR1 SGHTA and CDR2 FQGNSA.

This clonotype was found a few times. CDR3 residues: CSVEAANEQFF. Here the CDR3 DNA reads TGCAGTGTGGAAGCCGCCAACGAGCAGTTCTTC. The chain carries TRBV20-1 and TRBJ2-1; no firm D call. Germline V lookup: CDR1 DFQATT, CDR2 SNEGSKA (reference sequence). The germline V and J ends were trimmed by 7 bases and 10 bases, with 14 bases remaining between them. The CDR3 loop spans 11 amino acids.

To note about this clonotype: Relative to the germline gene, one junction end is altered; a read error may explain this. This sequence joins TRBV5-4 and TRBJ1-1, with a weak D call TRBD1 (6 bases). Germline loops: CDR1 SGHNT, CDR2 YYREEE (reference sequence). The CDR3 has 14 amino acids. CDR3 protein: CASTLRGMSTEAFF. CDR3 bases: TGTGCCAGCACCTTGAGGGGGATGAGCACTGAAGCTTTCTTT.

In its sample, this clonotype was seen many times. The J gene is TRBJ2-1, the V gene TRBV27, with D perhaps TRBD1 (5 bases). Trimming stripped 3 bases from V and 4 bases from J, with 13 bases between. Germline-derived CDR1 and CDR2 are MNHEY and SMNVEV (reference sequence). The CDR3 extends over 15 amino acids. DNA of the CDR3: TGTGCCAGCAGTTTGTGGGGAACAGGATACAATGAGCAGTTCTTC. This sequence encodes CASSLWGTGYNEQFF.

This rearrangement joins TRBV20-1 to TRBJ2-7; TRBD1 agrees at 9 bases. Germline V CDR1 and CDR2: DFQATT, SNEGSKA (reference sequence). The CDR3 runs 12 residues. The V and J ends lost 6 bases and 5 bases, in that order; junction bases with no gene match: 5. CDR3 nucleotides: TGCAGTGCCCAACAGGGGGCCCACGAGCAGTACTTC. Translating it yields CSAQQGAHEQYF.

The chain employs TRBV5-1 and TRBJ2-3, with D possibly being TRBD2 (6 bases). Trimming pared 0 bases from V and 3 bases from J, leaving 17 bases between. Looked up from germline, CDR1 is SGHRS and CDR2 is YFSETQ. CDR3 length: 17 residues. CDR3 sequence: CASSLVAVGSRTDTQYF. DNA of the CDR3: TGCGCCAGCAGCTTGGTCGCGGTCGGGAGTCGAACAGATACGCAGTATTTT.

The chain uses TRBV27 and TRBJ2-5, with TRBD1 matching over 10 bases. The ends lost 2 bases at V and 4 bases at J; junction bases unmatched: 4. The CDR3 sequence is 15 residues long. CDR1 is MNHEY, CDR2 SMNVEV, per germline (reference sequence). The CDR3 region is CASSLDRGPGETQYF. The CDR3 bases are TGTGCCAGCAGTTTAGACAGGGGGCCTGGAGAGACCCAGTACTTC.

The chain carries TRBV4-1 and TRBJ1-5, with TRBD1 as a possible D gene (5 bases). The CDR3 is 15 amino acids. Trimming stripped 1 base from V and 5 bases from J, with 12 bases between. The germline CDR1 and CDR2 sequences are MGHRA and YSYEKL. CDR3 coding DNA: TGCGCCAGCAGCCAAGTAGCGGGGGAGCATCAGCCCCAGCATTTT. Its protein product is CASSQVAGEHQPQHF.

The V gene is TRBV11-3, the J gene TRBJ2-1; no clear D. The germline gives CDR1 SGHNT, CDR2 YENEEA. The CDR3 loop spans 14 amino acids. V shed 1 base and J shed 7 bases, with 11 bases lying between them. This CDR3 is CASSLGTAWNEQFF. Written as DNA, the CDR3 is TGTGCCAGCAGCTTAGGGACGGCGTGGAATGAGCAGTTCTTC.

V and J are TRBV7-9 and TRBJ2-1, with 8 bases matching TRBD1. Germline CDR1 SEHNR, CDR2 FQNEAQ (reference sequence). CDR3 size: 17 residues. J gave up 4 bases and V 5 bases, and 13 bases lay outside the gene matches. CDR3 region: CASSPGRGQGRYNEQFF. CDR3 DNA sequence: TGTGCCAGCAGCCCCGGACGAGGACAGGGTCGATACAATGAGCAGTTCTTC.

The table lists this clonotype with a few counts. V gene TRBV28 combines with J gene TRBJ2-3, with 9 nucleotides matching TRBD1. This CDR3 region has 15 residues. The germline V gene encodes CDR1 MDHEN and CDR2 SYDVKM. Losses at the gene ends were 8 bases for V and 0 bases for J; bases not matched to a gene: 6. CDR3 sequence reads: CASRGQGPSTDTQYF. CDR3 coding DNA: TGTGCCAGCCGAGGACAGGGGCCAAGCACAGATACGCAGTATTTT.

The V gene is TRBV2, the J gene TRBJ2-7, with D possibly being TRBD1 or TRBD2 (5 bases each). The V gene's germline CDR1 is SNHLY and CDR2 FYNNEI. V was shortened by 0 bases and J by 3 bases, with 12 bases between the two germline ends. This CDR3 is built from 15 residues. CDR3 loop: CASSEADGTLYEQYF. The DNA of the CDR3 is TGTGCCAGCAGTGAAGCGGATGGGACCCTCTACGAGCAGTACTTC.

This clonotype has a handful of counts. This chain links TRBV7-2 with TRBJ2-1, with 8 bases aligning to TRBD2. Germline V gene data show CDR1 as SGHTA and CDR2 as FQGNSA. The ends lost 7 bases at V and 2 bases at J; junction bases unmatched: 7. The CDR3 is 15 residues long. The CDR3 loop is CASNRAGVPYNEQFF. The CDR3 bases are TGTGCCAGCAACCGAGCGGGAGTCCCCTACAATGAGCAGTTCTTC. The whole variable domain, remainder taken from reference TRBV7-2 and TRBJ2-1, is GAGVSQSPSNKVTEKGKDVELRCDPISGHTALYWYRQSLGQGLEFLIYFQGNSAPDKSGLPSDRFSAERTGGSVSTLTIQRTQQEDSAVYLCASNRAGVPYNEQFFGPGTRLTVL.

The genes are TRBV5-5 and TRBJ1-2, with D hard to call. Germline V gene sequence: CDR1 SGHKS, CDR2 YYEKEE (reference sequence). The V and J ends lost 1 base and 0 bases respectively, with 13 bases between them. CDR3 length: 16 residues. The CDR3 here is CASSLSAGISNYGYTF. The CDR3 DNA follows: TGTGCCAGCAGCTTGTCCGCAGGAATCTCTAACTATGGCTACACCTTC.

V is TRBV12-3 or TRBV12-4 and J is TRBJ1-1, with a tentative D call TRBD1 (5 bases). V dropped 5 bases and J dropped 8 bases, with 9 bases sitting between them. CDR3 length equals 11 residues. The CDR3 is CASSDRGEAFF. Written as DNA, the CDR3 is TGTGCCAGCAGTGACAGAGGGGAAGCTTTCTTT.